This T cell receptor beta chain was observed in a study of a mutant IDH1 vaccine in newly diagnosed glioma. Study in general: Former treatment meant radiotherapy, temozolomide, or both; the majority had gotten both.

Note on this clone: As yet, its antigen is unknown.

Described time point: week 47, end of study. Each dose delivered 300 ug of mutant IDH1 20-mer peptide subcutaneously with imiquimod. Here immunoSEQ multiplex PCR was the method, and the copy in TCRdb shows in-frame clones only, minus some. Of tens of thousands of clones listed, roughly four fifths are singletons. Germline V CDR1 and CDR2: SGHTS, YDEGEE. The CDR3 contains 15 residues. V shed 2 bases and J 4 bases; nucleotides not matched to a gene: 5. The specimen comprised PBMCs, sampled from a glioma patient whose treatment included an IDH1 peptide vaccine. This clonotype was sampled from a man under 40 with glioma. This chain connects TRBV5-8 to TRBJ2-2, with 7 nucleotides matching TRBD1. The CDR3 bases are TGTGCCAGCAGCTTTCGAACAGGGGCCACCGGGGAGCTGTTTTTT. Its protein product is CASSFRTGATGELFF.